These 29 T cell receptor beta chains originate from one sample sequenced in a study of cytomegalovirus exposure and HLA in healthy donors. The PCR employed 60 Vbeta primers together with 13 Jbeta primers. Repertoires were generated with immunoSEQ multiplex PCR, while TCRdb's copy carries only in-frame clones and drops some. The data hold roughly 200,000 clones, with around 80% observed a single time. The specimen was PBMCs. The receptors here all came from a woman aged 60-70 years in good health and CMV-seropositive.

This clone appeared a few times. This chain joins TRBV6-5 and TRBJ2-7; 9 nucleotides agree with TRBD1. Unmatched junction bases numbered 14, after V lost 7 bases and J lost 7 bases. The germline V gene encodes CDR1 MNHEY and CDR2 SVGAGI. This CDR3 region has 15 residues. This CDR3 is CASKNAGTGNGEQYF. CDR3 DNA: TGTGCCAGCAAGAACGCCGGGACAGGGAATGGAGAGCAGTACTTC.

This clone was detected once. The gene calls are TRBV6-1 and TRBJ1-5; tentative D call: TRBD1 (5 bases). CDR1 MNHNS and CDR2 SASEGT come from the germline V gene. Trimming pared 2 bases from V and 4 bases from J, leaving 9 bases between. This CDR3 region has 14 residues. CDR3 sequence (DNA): TGTGCCAGCAGTGAAAATGGGGGGAATCAGCCCCAGCATTTT. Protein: CASSENGGNQPQHF.

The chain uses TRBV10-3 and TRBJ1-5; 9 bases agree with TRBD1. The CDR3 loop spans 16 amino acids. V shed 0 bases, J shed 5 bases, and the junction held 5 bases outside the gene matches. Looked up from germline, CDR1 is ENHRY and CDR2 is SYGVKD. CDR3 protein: CAISESPDRGDQPQHF. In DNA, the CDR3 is TGTGCCATCAGTGAGTCTCCAGACAGGGGGGATCAGCCCCAGCATTTT.

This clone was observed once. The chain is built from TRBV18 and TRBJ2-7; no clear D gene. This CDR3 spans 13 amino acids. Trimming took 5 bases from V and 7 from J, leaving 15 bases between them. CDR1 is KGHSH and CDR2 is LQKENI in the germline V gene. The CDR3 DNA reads TGTGCCAGCTCATCCCAGGCTCTTAGAGAGCAGTACTTC. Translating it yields CASSSQALREQYF.

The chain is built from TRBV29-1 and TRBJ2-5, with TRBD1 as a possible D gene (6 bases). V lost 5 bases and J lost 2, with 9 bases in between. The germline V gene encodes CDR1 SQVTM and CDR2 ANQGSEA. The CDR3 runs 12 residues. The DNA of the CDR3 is TGCAGCGTTCAGGGGTCTCAAGAGACCCAGTACTTC. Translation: CSVQGSQETQYF. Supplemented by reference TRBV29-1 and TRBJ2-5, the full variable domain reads SAVISQKPSRDICQRGTSLTIQCQVDSQVTMMFWYRQQPGQSLTLIATANQGSEATYESGFVIDKFPISRPNLTFSTLTVSNMSPEDSSIYLCSVQGSQETQYFGPGTRLLVL.

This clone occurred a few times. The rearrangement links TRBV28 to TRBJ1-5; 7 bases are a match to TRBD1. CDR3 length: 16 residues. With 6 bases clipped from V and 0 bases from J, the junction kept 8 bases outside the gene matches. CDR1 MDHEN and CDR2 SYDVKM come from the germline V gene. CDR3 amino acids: CASRPGTVYSNQPQHF. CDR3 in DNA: TGTGCCAGCAGACCGGGGACAGTCTATAGCAATCAGCCCCAGCATTTT.

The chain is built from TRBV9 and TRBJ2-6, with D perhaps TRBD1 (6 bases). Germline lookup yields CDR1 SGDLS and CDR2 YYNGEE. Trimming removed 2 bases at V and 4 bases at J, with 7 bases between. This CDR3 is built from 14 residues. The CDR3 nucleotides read TGTGCCAGCAGCGTTAGGGGGGGGGCCAACGTCCTGACTTTC. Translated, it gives CASSVRGGANVLTF.

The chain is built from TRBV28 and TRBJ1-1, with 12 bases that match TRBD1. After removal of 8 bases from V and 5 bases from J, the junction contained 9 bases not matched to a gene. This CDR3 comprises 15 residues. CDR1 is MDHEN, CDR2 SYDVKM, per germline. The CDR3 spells CASRGQGAERTEAFF. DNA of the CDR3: TGTGCCAGCCGGGGACAGGGGGCAGAGAGGACTGAAGCTTTCTTT.

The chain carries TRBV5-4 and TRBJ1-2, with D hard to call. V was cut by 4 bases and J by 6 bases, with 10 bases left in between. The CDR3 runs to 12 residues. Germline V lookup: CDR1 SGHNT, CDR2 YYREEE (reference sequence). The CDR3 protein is CASSLERNGYTF. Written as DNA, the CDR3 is TGTGCCAGCAGCCTAGAGAGAAATGGCTACACCTTC. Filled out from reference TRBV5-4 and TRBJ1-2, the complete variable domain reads ETGVTQSPTHLIKTRGQQVTLRCSSQSGHNTVSWYQQALGQGPQFIFQYYREEENGRGNFPPRFSGLQFPNYSSELNVNALELDDSALYLCASSLERNGYTFGSGTRLTVV.

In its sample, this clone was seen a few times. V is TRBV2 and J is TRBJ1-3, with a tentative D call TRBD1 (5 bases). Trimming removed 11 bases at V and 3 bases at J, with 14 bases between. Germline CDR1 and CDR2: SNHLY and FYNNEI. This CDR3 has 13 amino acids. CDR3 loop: CACIRGIGNTIYF. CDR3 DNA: TGTGCCTGCATCCGGGGGATTGGAAACACCATATATTTT.

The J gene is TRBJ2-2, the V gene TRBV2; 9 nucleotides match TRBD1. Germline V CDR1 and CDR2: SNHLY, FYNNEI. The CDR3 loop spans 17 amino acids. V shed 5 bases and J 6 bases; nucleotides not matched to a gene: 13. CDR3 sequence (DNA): TGTGCCAGCAGTCTTGCCACAGGGGGCGCGGGAGCCGGGGAGCTGTTTTTT. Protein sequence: CASSLATGGAGAGELFF.

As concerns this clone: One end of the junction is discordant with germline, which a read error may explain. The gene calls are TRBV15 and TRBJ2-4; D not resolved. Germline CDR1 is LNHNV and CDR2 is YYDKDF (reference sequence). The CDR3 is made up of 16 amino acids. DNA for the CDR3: TGTGCCACCAGCAGAGGTGATGGTGTTGCCAAAAACAGTCAGTACTTC. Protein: CATSRGDGVAKNSQYF.

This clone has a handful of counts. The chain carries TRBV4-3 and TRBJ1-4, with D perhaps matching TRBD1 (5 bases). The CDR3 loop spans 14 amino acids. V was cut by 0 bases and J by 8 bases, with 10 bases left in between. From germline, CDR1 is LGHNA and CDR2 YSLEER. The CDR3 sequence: CASSQDSGREKLFF. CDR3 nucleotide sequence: TGCGCCAGCAGCCAAGATTCAGGGCGAGAAAAACTGTTTTTT.

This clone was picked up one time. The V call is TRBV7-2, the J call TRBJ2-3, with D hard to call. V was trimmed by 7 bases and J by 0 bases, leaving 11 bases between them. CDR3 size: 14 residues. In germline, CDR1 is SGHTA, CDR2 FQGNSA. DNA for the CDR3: TGTGCCAGCAAGCGAGCAACTAGCACAGATACGCAGTATTTT. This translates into CASKRATSTDTQYF.

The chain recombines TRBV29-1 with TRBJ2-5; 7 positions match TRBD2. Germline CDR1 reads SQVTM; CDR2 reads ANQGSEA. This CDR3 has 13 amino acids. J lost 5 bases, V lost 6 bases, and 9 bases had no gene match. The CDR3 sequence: CSVSGGRTETQYF. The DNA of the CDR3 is TGCAGCGTATCGGGAGGTCGTACGGAGACCCAGTACTTC.

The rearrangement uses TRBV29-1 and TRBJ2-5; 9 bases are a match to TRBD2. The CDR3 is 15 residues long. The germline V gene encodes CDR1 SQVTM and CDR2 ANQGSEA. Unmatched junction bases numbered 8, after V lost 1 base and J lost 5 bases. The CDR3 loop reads CSVEGSGSGAETQYF. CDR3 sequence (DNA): TGCAGCGTTGAAGGTAGCGGGAGCGGGGCGGAGACCCAGTACTTC.

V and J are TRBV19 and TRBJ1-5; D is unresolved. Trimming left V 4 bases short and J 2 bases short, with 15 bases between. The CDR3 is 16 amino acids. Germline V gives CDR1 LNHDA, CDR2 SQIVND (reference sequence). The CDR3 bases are TGTGCCAGTAGTAAATGGACTGGGCAGGGCAATCAGCCCCAGCATTTT. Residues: CASSKWTGQGNQPQHF.

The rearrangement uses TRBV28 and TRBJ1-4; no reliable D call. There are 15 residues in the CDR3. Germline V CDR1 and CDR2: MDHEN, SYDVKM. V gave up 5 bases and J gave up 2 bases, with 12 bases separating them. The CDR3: CASSAPRATNEKLFF. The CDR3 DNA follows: TGTGCCAGCAGTGCCCCGAGGGCGACTAATGAAAAACTGTTTTTT.

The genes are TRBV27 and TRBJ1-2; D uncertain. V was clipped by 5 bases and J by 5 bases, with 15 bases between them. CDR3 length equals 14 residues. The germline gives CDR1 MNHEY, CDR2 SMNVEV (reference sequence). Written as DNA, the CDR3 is TGTGCCAGCAGTGCCACCCCGGGGTCTTATGGCTACACCTTC. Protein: CASSATPGSYGYTF.

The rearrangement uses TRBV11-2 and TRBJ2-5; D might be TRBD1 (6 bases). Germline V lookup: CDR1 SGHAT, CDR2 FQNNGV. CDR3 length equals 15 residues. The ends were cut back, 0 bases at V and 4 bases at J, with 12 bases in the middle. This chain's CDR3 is CASSLDGGRGETQYF. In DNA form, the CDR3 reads TGTGCCAGCAGCTTAGATGGGGGCAGAGGAGAGACCCAGTACTTC.

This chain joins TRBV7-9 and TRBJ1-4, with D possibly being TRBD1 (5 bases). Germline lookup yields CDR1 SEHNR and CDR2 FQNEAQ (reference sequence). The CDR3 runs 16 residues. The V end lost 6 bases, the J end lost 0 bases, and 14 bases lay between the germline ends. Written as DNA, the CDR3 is TGTGCCAGCAGTTCAGGGTCCCACGCAACTAATGAAAAACTGTTTTTT. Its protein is CASSSGSHATNEKLFF.

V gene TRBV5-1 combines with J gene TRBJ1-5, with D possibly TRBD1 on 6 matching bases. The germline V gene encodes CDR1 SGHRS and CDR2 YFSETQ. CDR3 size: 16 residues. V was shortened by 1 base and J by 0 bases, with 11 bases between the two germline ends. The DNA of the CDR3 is TGCGCCAGCAGCTTGCAGGGGCCAAATAGCAATCAGCCCCAGCATTTT. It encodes CASSLQGPNSNQPQHF.

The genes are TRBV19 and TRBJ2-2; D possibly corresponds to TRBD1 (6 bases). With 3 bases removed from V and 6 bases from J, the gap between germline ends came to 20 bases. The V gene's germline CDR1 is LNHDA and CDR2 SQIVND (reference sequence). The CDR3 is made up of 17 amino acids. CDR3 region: CASSMGNDRRKAGELFF. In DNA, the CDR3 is TGTGCCAGTAGTATGGGGAACGACAGGCGTAAGGCCGGGGAGCTGTTTTTT.

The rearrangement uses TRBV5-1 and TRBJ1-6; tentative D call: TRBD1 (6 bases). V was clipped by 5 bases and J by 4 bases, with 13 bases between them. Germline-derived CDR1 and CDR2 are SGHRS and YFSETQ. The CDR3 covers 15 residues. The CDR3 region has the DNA TGCGCCAGCAGGGAGAGTGGACAGTATAATTCACCCCTCCACTTT. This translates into CASRESGQYNSPLHF.

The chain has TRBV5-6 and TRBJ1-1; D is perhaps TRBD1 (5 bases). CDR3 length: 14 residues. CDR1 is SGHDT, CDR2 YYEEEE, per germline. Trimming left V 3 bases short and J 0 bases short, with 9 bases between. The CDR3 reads CASSWKGMNTEAFF. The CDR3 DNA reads TGTGCCAGCAGCTGGAAGGGGATGAACACTGAAGCTTTCTTT.

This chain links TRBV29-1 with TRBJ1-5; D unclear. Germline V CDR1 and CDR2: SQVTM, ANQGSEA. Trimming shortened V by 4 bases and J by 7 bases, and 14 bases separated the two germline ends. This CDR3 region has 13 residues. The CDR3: CSVGGEAGQPQHF. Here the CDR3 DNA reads TGCAGCGTTGGAGGCGAAGCGGGGCAGCCCCAGCATTTT.

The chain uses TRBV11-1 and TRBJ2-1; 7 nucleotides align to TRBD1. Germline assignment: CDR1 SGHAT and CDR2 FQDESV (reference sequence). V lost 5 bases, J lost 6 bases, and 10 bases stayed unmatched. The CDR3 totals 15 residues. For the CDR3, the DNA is TGTGCCAGCAGCCACCGACAGGGTTCCGGCAATGAGCAGTTCTTC. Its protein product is CASSHRQGSGNEQFF. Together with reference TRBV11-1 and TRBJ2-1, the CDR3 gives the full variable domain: EAEVAQSPRYKITEKSQAVAFWCDPISGHATLYWYRQILGQGPELLVQFQDESVVDDSQLPKDRFSAERLKGVDSTLKIQPAELGDSAMYLCASSHRQGSGNEQFFGPGTRLTVL.

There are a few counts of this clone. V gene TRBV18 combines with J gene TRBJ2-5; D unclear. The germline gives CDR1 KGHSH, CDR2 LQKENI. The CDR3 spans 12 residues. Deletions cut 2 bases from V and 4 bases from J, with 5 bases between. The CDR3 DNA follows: TGTGCCAGCTCACCAGGCCCAGAGACCCAGTACTTC. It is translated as CASSPGPETQYF.

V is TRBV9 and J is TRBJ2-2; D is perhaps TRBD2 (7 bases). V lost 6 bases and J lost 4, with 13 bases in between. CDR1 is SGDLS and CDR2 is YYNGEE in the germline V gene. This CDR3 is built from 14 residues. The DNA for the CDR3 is TGTGCCAGCATGAGGGGGGGGGTCACCGGGGAGCTGTTTTTT. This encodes CASMRGGVTGELFF.